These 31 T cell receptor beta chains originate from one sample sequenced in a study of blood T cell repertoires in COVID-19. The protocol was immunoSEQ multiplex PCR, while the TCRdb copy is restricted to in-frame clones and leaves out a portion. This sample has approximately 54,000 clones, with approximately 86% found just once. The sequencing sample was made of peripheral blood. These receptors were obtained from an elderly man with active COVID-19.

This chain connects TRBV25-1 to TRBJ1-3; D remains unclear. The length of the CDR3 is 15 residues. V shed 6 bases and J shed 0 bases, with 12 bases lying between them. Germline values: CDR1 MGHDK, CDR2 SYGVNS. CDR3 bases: TGTGCCAGCAGCGAGACGGGGATCTCTGGAAACACCATATATTTT. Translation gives CASSETGISGNTIYF. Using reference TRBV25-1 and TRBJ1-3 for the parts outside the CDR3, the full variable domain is EADIYQTPRYLVIGTGKKITLECSQTMGHDKMYWYQQDPGMELHLIHYSYGVNSTEKGDLSSESTVSRIRTEHFPLTLESARPSHTSQYLCASSETGISGNTIYFGEGSWLTVV.

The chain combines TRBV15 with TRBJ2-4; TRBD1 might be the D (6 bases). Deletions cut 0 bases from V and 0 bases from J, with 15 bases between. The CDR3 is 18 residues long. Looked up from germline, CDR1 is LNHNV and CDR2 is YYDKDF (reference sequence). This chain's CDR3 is CATSREQVDRLAKNIQYF. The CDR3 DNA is TGTGCCACCAGCAGAGAGCAGGTGGACAGACTAGCCAAAAACATTCAGTACTTC.

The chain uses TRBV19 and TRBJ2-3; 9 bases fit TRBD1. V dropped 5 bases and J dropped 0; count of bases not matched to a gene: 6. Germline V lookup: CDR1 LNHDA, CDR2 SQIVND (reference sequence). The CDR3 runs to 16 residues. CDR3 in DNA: TGTGCCAGTAGTCCGGGACAGGGTTTTAGCACAGATACGCAGTATTTT. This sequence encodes CASSPGQGFSTDTQYF.

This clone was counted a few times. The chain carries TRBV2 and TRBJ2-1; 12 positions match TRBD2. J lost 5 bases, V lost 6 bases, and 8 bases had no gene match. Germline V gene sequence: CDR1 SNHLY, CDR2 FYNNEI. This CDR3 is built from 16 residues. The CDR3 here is CASRASGREGNNEQFF. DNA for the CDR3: TGTGCCAGCAGGGCTAGCGGGAGGGAGGGAAACAATGAGCAGTTCTTC.

The CDR3 region is CASSQGDSNRRGQETQYF. As DNA, the CDR3 is TGTGCCAGCAGCCAAGGTGACTCTAATCGCAGGGGTCAAGAGACCCAGTACTTC. J is TRBJ2-5 and V is TRBV3-1 (or the pseudogene TRBV3-2); the D gene is possibly TRBD1 (6 bases). Trimming removed 1 base from V and 2 bases from J, with 20 bases in between. The CDR3 totals 18 residues. From germline, CDR1 is LGHDT and CDR2 YNNKEL (reference sequence).

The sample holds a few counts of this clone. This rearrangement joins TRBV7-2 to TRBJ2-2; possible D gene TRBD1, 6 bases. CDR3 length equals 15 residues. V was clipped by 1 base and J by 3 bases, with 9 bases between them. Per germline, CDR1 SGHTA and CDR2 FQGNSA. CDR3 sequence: CASSLGAGDTGELFF. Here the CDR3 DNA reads TGTGCCAGCAGCTTAGGGGCAGGGGACACCGGGGAGCTGTTTTTT.

CDR3 coding DNA: TGTGCCAGCAGCTTAGGACTAAACACCGGGGAGCTGTTTTTT. It codes for CASSLGLNTGELFF. The V call is TRBV7-2, the J call TRBJ2-2; possibly TRBD2 for D (5 bases). Looked up from germline, CDR1 is SGHTA and CDR2 is FQGNSA. V was trimmed by 1 base and J by 2 bases, leaving 5 bases between them. CDR3 length: 14 amino acids.

The CDR3 region is CASSQEGGSGDNEQFF. CDR3 in DNA: TGTGCCAGCAGCCAAGAAGGGGGTAGCGGGGACAATGAGCAGTTCTTC. The chain uses TRBV4-2 and TRBJ2-1; 8 bases map to TRBD2. The CDR3 runs to 16 residues. Germline CDR1 is LGHNA and CDR2 is YNFKEQ. V was clipped by 0 bases and J by 5 bases; unmatched bases: 6.

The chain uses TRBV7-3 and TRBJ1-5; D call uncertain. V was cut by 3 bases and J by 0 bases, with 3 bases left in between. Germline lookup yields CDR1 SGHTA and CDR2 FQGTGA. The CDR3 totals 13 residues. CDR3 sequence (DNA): TGTGCCAGCAGCTTCTATAGCAATCAGCCCCAGCATTTT. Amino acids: CASSFYSNQPQHF.

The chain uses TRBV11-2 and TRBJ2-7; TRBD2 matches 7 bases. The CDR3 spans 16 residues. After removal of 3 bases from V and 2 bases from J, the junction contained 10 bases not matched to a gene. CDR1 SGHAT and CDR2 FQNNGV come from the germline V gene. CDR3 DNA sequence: TGTGCCAGCAGCTTGGACGGGAGGAACCTCCCCTACGAGCAGTACTTC. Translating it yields CASSLDGRNLPYEQYF.

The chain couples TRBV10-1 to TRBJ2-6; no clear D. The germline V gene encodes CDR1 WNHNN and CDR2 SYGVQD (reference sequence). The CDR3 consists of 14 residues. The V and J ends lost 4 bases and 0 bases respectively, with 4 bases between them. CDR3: CASSAGSGANVLTF. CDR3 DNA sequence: TGCGCCAGCAGTGCCGGCTCTGGGGCCAACGTCCTGACTTTC.

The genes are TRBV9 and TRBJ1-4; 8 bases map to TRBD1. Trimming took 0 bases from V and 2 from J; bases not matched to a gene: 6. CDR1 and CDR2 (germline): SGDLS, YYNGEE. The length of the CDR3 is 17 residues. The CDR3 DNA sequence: TGTGCCAGCAGCGTAGGGACAGGGAAGAGGACTAATGAAAAACTGTTTTTT. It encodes CASSVGTGKRTNEKLFF.

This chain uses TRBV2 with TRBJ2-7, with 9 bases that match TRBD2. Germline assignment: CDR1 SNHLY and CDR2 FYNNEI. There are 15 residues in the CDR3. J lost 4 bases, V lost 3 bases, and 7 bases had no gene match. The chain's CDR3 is CASSDPGLAPYEQYF. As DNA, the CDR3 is TGTGCCAGCAGTGACCCGGGACTAGCTCCTTACGAGCAGTACTTC.

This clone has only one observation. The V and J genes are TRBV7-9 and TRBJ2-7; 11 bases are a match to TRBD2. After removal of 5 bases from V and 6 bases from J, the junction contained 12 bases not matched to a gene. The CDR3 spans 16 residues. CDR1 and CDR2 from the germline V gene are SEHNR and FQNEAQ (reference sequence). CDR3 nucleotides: TGTGCCAGCAGCCCCTCCGGTAGCGGGAGGGCGGGCGAGCAGTACTTC. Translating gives CASSPSGSGRAGEQYF.

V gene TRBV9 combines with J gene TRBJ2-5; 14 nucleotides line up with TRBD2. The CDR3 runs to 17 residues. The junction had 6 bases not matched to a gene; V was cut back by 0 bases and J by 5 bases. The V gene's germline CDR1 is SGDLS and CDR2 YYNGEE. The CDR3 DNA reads TGTGCCAGCAGCGTAGAGTTCGGGACTAGCGGGAGTGAGACCCAGTACTTC. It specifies CASSVEFGTSGSETQYF.

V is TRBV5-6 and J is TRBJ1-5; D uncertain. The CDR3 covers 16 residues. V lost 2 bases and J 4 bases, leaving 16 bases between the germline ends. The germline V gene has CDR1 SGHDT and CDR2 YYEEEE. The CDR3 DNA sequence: TGTGCCAGCAGCTTTGAATCGCTTCAGAAAAATCAGCCCCAGCATTTT. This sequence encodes CASSFESLQKNQPQHF. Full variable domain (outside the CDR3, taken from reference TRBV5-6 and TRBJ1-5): DAGVTQSPTHLIKTRGQQVTLRCSPKSGHDTVSWYQQALGQGPQFIFQYYEEEERQRGNFPDRFSGHQFPNYSSELNVNALLLGDSALYLCASSFESLQKNQPQHFGDGTRLSIL.

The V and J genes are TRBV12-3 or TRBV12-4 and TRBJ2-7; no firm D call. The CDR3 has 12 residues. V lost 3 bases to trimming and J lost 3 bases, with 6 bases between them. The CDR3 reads CASSFTDYEQYF. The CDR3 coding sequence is TGTGCCAGCAGTTTTACAGACTACGAGCAGTACTTC.

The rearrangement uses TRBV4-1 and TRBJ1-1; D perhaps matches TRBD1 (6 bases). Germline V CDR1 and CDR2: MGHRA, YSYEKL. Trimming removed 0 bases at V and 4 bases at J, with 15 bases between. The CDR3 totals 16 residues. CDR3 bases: TGCGCCAGCAGCCAAGAAATGTGGGGGCCGAGCACTGAAGCTTTCTTT. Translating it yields CASSQEMWGPSTEAFF.

The CDR3 region has the DNA TGTGCCACCAGCAGAGGAGGACAGTCCCATTTTAGTCCTCAGTACTTC. Translated: CATSRGGQSHFSPQYF. The gene calls are TRBV15 and TRBJ2-4; D perhaps matches TRBD1 (6 bases). V shed 1 base and J shed 12 bases, with 22 bases lying between them. The CDR3 runs to 16 residues. Germline V gene data show CDR1 as LNHNV and CDR2 as YYDKDF (reference sequence).

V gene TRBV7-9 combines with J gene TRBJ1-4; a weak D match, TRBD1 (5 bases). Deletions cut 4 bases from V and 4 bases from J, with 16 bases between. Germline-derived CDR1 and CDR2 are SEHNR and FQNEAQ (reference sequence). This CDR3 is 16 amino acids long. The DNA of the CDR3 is TGTGCCAGCAGCTGGATGGACACTCCAAGTAATGAAAAACTGTTTTTT. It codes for CASSWMDTPSNEKLFF.

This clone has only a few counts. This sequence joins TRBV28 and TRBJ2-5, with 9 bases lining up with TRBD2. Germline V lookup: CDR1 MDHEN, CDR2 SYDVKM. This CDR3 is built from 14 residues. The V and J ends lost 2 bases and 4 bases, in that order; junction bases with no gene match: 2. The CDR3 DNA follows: TGTGCCAGCAGTTTAGCGGGAGGGTCAGAGACCCAGTACTTC. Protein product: CASSLAGGSETQYF.

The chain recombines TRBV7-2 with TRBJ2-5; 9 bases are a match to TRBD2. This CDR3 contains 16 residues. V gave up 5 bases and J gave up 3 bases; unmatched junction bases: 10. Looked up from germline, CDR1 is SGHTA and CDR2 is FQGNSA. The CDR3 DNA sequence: TGTGCCAGCAGCCGCGTTTTAGCGGGAGCGGAAGAGACCCAGTACTTC. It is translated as CASSRVLAGAEETQYF.

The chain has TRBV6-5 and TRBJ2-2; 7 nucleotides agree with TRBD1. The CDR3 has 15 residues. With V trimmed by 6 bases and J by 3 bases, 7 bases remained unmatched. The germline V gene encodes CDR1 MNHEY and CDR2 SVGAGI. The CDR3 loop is CASSPDRAYTGELFF. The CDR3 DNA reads TGTGCCAGCAGCCCCGACAGGGCTTACACCGGGGAGCTGTTTTTT.

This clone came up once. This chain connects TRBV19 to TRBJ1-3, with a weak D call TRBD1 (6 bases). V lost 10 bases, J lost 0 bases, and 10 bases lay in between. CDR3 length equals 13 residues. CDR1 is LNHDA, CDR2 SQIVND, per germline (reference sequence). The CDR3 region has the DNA TGTGCCACTAGACAGGCCTCTGGAAACACCATATATTTT. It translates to CATRQASGNTIYF.

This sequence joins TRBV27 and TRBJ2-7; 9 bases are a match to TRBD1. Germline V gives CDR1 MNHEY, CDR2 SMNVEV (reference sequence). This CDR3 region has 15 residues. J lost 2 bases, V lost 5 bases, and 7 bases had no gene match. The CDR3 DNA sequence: TGTGCCAGCAGTCCCGGGCGGGACAGGGCCTACGAGCAGTACTTC. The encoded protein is CASSPGRDRAYEQYF.

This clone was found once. CDR3 in amino acids: CASSLAGGDYEQYF. CDR3 in DNA: TGTGCCAGCAGCTTAGCAGGGGGCGACTACGAGCAGTACTTC. The chain combines TRBV7-8 with TRBJ2-7, with 7 bases matching TRBD1. The CDR3 runs to 14 residues. J lost 3 bases, V lost 0 bases, and 2 bases had no gene match. The germline V gene encodes CDR1 SGHVS and CDR2 FQNEAQ.

The CDR3 reads CASSQDVTYSTDTQYF. In DNA, the CDR3 is TGCGCCAGCAGCCAAGATGTAACTTACAGCACAGATACGCAGTATTTT. This sequence joins TRBV4-3 and TRBJ2-3; D is uncertain. The germline V and J ends were trimmed by 0 bases and 0 bases, with 10 bases remaining between them. This CDR3 region has 16 residues. Germline V CDR1 and CDR2: LGHNA, YSLEER.

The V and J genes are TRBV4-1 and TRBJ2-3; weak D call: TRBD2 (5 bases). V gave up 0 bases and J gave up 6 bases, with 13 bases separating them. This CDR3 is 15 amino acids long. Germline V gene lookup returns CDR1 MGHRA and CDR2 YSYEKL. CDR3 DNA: TGCGCCAGCAGCCAAGATATGGCTAGCCGGGATACGCAGTATTTT. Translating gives CASSQDMASRDTQYF.

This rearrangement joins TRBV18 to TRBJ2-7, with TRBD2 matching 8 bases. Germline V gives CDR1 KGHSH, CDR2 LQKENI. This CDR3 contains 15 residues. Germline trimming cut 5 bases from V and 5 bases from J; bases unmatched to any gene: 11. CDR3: CASSEVAGGRDEQYF. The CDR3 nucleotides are TGTGCCAGCTCAGAGGTGGCGGGAGGTCGCGACGAGCAGTACTTC.

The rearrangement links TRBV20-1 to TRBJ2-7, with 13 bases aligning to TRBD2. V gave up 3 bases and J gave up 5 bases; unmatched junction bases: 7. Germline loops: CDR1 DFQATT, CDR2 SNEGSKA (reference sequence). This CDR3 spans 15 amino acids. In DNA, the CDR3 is TGCAGTGCTAGTTCCGGACTAGCGGGAGTCGACGAGCAGTACTTC. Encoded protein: CSASSGLAGVDEQYF.

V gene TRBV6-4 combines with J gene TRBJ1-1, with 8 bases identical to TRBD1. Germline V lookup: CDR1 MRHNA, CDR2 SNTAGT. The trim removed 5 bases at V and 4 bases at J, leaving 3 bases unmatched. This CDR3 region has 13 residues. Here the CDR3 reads CASSPQGGTEAFF. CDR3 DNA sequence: TGTGCCAGCAGTCCACAGGGGGGCACTGAAGCTTTCTTT.